This T cell receptor beta chain was sequenced during a study of T cells expressing NK-cell markers. Study-wide background: Seven of the eight sequenced donors were classified as HCMV-seropositive, and one was classified as seronegative.

Each CDR3 protein gets one entry in TCRdb, which reprocessed the 5' RACE reads and gives no DNA. Its clone listing holds approximately 550,000 distinct CDR3 sequences. General study results and limits: About six donors showed dominant NKG2C+ clonotypes comprising roughly 1.0-7.0% of their CD8+ T cells. Nothing established the HCMV specificity of expanded NKG2C+ T cell clones.

In the case of this clonotype: Its antigen is unknown.

This CDR3 contains 12 residues. What was sequenced was blood T cells: a sorted CD56 or NKG2C T cell subset, CD4+ or CD8+ T cells, or bulk PBMC T cells (not recorded which). The TCR was taken from a young man in good health. The gene calls are TRBV12-3 or TRBV12-4 and TRBJ1-5. CDR3 sequence reads: CASRGSNQPQHF.